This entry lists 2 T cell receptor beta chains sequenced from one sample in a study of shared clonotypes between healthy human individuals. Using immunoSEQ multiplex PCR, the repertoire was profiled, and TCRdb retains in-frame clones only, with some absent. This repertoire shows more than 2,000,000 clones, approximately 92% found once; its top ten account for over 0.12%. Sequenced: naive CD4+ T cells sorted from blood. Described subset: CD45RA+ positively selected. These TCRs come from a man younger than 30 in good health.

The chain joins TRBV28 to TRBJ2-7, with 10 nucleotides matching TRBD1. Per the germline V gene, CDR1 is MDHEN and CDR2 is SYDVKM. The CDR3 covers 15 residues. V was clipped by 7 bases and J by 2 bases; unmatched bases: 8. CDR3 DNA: TGTGCCAGCACCTATGGGGGACAGGGGACCTACGAGCAGTACTTC. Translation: CASTYGGQGTYEQYF.

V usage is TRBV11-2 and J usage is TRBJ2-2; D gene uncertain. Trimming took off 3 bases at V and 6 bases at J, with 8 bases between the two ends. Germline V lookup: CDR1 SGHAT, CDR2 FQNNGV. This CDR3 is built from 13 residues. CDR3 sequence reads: CASSFRDSGELFF. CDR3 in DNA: TGTGCCAGCAGCTTCCGCGACTCCGGGGAGCTGTTTTTT.